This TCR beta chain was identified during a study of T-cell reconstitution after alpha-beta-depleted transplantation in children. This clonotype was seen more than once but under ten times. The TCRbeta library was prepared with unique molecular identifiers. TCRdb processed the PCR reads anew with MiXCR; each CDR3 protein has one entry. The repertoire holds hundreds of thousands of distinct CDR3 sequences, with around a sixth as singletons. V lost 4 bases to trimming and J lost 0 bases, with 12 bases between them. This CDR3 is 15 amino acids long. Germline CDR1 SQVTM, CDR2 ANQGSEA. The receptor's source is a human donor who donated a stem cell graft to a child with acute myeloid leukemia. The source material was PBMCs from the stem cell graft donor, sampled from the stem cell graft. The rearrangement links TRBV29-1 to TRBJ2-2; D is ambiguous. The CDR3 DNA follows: TGCAGCGTTGGTTCAGCTTTATCGAACACCGGGGAGCTGTTTTTT. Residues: CSVGSALSNTGELFF.